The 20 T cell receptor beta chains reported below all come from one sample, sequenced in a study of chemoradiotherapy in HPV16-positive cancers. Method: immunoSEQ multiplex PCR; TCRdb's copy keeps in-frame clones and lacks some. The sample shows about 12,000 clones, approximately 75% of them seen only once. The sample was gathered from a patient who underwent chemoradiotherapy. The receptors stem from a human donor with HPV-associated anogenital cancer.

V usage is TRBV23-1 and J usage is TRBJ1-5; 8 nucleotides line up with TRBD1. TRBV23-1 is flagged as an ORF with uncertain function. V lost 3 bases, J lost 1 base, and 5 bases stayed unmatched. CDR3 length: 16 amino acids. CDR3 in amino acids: CASSHLGQESNQPQHF. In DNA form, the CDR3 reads TGCGCCAGCAGTCACTTGGGACAGGAGAGCAATCAGCCCCAGCATTTT.

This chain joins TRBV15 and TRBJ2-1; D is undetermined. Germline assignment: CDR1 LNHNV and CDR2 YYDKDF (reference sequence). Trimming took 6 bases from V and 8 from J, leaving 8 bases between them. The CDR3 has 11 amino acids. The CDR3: CATRSVDEQFF. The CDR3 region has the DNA TGTGCCACCAGATCGGTGGATGAGCAGTTCTTC.

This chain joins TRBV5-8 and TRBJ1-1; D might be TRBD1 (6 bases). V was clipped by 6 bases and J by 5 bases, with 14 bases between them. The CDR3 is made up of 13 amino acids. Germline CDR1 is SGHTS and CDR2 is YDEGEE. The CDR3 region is CASNQGYRTEAFF. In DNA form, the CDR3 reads TGTGCCAGCAACCAGGGGTATAGGACTGAAGCTTTCTTT.

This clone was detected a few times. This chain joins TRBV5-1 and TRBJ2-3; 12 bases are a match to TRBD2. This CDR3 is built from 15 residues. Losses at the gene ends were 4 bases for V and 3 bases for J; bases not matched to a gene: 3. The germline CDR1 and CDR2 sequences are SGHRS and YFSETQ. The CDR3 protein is CASSEGLAGTDTQYF. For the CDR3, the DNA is TGCGCCAGCAGCGAGGGACTAGCGGGTACAGATACGCAGTATTTT.

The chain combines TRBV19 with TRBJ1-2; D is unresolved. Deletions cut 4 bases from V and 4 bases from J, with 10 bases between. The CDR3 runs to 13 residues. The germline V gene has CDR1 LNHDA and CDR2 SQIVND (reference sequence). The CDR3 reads CASSTTDGYGYTF. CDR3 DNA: TGTGCCAGTAGTACCACGGACGGCTATGGCTACACCTTC.

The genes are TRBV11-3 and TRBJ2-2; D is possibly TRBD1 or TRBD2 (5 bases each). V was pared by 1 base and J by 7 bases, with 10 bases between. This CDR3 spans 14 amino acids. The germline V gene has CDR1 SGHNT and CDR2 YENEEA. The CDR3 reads CASSLGGIGGELFF. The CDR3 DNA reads TGTGCCAGCAGCTTAGGGGGGATCGGCGGGGAGCTGTTTTTT.

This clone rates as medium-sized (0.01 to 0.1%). The CDR3 is CASSPTQGVETQYF. The CDR3 coding sequence is TGTGCCAGCAGCCCCACCCAAGGGGTGGAGACCCAGTACTTC. The chain has TRBV6-5 and TRBJ2-5, with D perhaps matching TRBD1 (5 bases). The CDR3 is 14 amino acids. Germline V gene lookup returns CDR1 MNHEY and CDR2 SVGAGI. Between the trimmed V and J ends, which lost 6 bases and 5 bases, there was a span of 16 bases.

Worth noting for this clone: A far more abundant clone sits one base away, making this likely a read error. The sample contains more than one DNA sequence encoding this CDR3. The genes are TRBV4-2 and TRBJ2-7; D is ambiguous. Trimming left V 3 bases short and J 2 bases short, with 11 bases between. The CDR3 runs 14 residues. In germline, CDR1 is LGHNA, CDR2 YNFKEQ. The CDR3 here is CASSQEYGPYEQYF. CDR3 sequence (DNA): TGTGCCAGCAGCCAGGAGTACGGCCCCTACGAGCAGTACTTC.

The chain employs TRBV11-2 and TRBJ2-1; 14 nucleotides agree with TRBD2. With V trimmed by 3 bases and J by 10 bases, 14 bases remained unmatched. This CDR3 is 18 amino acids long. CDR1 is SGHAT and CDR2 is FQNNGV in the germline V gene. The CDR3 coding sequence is TGTGCCAGCAGCTTCCGACTAGCGGGAGGGCCGGAACGGGGAGAGCAGTTCTTC. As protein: CASSFRLAGGPERGEQFF.

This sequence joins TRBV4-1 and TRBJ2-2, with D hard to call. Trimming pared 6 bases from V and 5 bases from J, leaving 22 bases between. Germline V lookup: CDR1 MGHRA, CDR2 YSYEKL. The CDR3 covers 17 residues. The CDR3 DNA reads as TGCGCCAGCAGAGCAAGATCGTTGGCAGGAGTTACCGGGGAGCTGTTTTTT. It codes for CASRARSLAGVTGELFF.

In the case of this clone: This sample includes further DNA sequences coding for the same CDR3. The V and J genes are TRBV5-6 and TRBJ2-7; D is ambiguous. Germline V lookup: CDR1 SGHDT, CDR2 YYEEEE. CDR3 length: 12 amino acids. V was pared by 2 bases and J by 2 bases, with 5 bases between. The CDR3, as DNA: TGTGCCAGCAGCTTACAGACCTACGAGCAGTACTTC. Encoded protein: CASSLQTYEQYF.

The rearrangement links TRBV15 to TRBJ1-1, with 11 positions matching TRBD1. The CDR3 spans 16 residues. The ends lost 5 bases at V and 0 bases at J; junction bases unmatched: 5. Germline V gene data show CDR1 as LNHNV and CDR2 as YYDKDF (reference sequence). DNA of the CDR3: TGTGCCACCAGCCGGGGACAGGGGGATTTGAACACTGAAGCTTTCTTT. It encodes CATSRGQGDLNTEAFF.

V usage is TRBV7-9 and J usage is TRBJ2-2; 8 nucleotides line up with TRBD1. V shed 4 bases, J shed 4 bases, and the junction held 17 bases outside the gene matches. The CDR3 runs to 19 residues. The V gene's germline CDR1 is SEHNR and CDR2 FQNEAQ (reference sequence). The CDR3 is CASSSTIISTGAPTGELFF. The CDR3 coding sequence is TGTGCCAGCAGCTCCACAATAATATCGACAGGGGCGCCCACCGGGGAGCTGTTTTTT.

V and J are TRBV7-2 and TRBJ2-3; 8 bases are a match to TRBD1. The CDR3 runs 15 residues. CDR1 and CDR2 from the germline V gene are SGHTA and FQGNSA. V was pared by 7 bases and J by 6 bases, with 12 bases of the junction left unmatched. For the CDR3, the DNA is TGTGCCAGCAATCGACAGGGGCTCCCCGGGGATACGCAGTATTTT. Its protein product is CASNRQGLPGDTQYF. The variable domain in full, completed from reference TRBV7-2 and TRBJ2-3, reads GAGVSQSPSNKVTEKGKDVELRCDPISGHTALYWYRQSLGQGLEFLIYFQGNSAPDKSGLPSDRFSAERTGGSVSTLTIQRTQQEDSAVYLCASNRQGLPGDTQYFGPGTRLTVL.

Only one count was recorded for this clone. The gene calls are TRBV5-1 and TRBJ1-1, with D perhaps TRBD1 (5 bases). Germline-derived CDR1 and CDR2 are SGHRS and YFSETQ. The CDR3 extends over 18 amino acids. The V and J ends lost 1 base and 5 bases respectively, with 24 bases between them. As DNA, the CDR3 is TGCGCCAGCAGCTTGAATGTATTGGCAGGGAGAAGGAGGACTGAAGCTTTCTTT. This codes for CASSLNVLAGRRRTEAFF. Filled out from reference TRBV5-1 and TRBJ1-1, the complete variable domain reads KAGVTQTPRYLIKTRGQQVTLSCSPISGHRSVSWYQQTPGQGLQFLFEYFSETQRNKGNFPGRFSGRQFSNSRSEMNVSTLELGDSALYLCASSLNVLAGRRRTEAFFGQGTRLTVV.

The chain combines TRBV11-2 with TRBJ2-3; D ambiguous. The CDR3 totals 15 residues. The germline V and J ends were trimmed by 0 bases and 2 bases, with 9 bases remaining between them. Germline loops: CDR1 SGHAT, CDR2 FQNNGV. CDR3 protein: CASSLEPGTTDTQYF. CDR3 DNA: TGTGCCAGCAGCTTAGAGCCCGGAACCACAGATACGCAGTATTTT.

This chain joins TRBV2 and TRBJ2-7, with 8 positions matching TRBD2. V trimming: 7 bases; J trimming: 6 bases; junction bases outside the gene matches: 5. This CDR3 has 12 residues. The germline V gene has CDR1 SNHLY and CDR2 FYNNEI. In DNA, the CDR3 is TGTGCCAGCAAACTAGCGGCCAGCGAGCAGTACTTC. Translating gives CASKLAASEQYF. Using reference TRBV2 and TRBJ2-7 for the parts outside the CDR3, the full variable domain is EPEVTQTPSHQVTQMGQEVILRCVPISNHLYFYWYRQILGQKVEFLVSFYNNEISEKSEIFDDQFSVERPDGSNFTLKIRSTKLEDSAMYFCASKLAASEQYFGPGTRLTVT.

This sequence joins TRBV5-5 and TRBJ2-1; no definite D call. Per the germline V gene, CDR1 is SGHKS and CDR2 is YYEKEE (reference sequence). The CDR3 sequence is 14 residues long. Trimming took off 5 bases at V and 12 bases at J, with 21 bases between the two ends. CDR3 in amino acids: CASSASGQSLVQFF. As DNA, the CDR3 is TGTGCCAGCAGTGCATCCGGGCAATCCCTAGTGCAGTTCTTC.

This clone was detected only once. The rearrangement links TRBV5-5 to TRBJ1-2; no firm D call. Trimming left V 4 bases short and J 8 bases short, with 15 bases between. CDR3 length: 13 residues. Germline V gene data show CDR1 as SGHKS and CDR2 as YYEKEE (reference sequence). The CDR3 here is CASSRAKGDGYTF. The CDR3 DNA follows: TGTGCCAGCAGCCGGGCCAAGGGCGACGGCTACACCTTC.

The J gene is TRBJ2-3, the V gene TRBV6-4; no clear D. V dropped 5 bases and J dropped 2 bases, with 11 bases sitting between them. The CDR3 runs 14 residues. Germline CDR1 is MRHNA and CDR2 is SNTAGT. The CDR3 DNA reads TGTGCCAGCAGTTTGGAACTCTACACAGATACGCAGTATTTT. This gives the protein CASSLELYTDTQYF.